This TCR beta chain was recovered during a study of cytomegalovirus exposure and HLA in healthy donors. Whole-study findings and limits: Several V segments, TRBV6-2 and TRBV6-3 among them, could not be told apart and were dropped. In vitro confirmation showed a few CMV-associated chains to be CMV antigen specific. Altogether, 150 to 200 TCR beta chains were recorded as cytomegalovirus-associated.

CDR3 size: 13 residues. As regards this clone: Its antigen is unknown.

The PCR used 60 Vbeta and 13 Jbeta primers. Using immunoSEQ multiplex PCR, the repertoire was profiled, and TCRdb retains in-frame clones only, with some absent. The table shows under 300,000 clones, with roughly 90% occurring only once. The TCR originated in a man in his forties or fifties in good health and CMV-seropositive. Sequencing was performed on PBMCs. The chain carries TRBV1 and TRBJ2-3; no check of the table's D call, TRBD1, against the DNA was made. TRBV1 is a listed pseudogene. The CDR3 DNA is TGCACCAGCAGAAAGGGGGCACAAGATACGCAGTATTTT. It translates to CTSRKGAQDTQYF.